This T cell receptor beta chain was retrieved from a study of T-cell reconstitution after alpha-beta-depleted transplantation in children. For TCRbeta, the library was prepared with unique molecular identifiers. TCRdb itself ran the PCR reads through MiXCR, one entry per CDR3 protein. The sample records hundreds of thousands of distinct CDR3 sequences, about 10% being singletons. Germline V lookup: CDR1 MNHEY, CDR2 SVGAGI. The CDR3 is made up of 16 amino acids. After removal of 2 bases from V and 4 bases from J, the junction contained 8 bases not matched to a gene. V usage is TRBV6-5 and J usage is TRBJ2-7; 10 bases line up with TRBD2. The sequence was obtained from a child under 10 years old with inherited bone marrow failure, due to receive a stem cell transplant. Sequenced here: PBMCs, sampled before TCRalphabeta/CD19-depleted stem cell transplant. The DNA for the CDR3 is TGTGCCAGCAGTTACACACTAGCGGGAAAGTATTACGAGCAGTACTTC. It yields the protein CASSYTLAGKYYEQYF.